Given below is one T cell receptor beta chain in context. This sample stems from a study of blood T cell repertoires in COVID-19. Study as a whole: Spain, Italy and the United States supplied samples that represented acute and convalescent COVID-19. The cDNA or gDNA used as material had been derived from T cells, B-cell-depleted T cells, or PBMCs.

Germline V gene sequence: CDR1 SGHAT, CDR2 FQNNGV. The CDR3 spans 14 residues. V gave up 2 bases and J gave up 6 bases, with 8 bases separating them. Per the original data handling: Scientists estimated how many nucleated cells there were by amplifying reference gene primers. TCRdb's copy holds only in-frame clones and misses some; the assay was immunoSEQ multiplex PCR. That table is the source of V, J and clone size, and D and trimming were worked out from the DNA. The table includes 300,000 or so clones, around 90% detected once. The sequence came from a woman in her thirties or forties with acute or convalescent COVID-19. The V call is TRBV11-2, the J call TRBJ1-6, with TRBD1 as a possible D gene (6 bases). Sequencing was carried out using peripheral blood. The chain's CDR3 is CASSLTGPNSPLHF. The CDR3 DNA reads TGTGCCAGCAGCTTAACAGGGCCTAATTCACCCCTCCACTTT.